This T cell receptor beta chain was sequenced in a study of siplizumab effects on memory and regulatory T cells. Overall study results and limits: Memory cells seemed less diverse than naive T cells, which seemed major alloresponse contributors. In siplizumab cultures, the suppressive function of proliferating Tregs remained unconfirmed. An assignable naive or memory phenotype was lacking in roughly 75-97% of proliferating CD4+ or CD8+ clones.

As regards this clone: Its antigen is not identified. The same CDR3 is also encoded by other DNA sequences in this sample.

The CDR3 is 15 residues long. The germline gives CDR1 WSHSY, CDR2 SAAADI. The junction had 4 bases not matched to a gene; V was cut back by 0 bases and J by 6 bases. Sequencing was performed with immunoSEQ multiplex PCR; in TCRdb, only in-frame clones are kept and a portion is missing. The table records around 100,000 clones, about 93% of them present only once. The chain combines TRBV10-2 with TRBJ1-4, with 7 bases that match TRBD1. The sequence was collected from a human donor in good health. Sequenced input: CD4+ T cells sorted from blood. CDR3 bases: TGCGCCAGCAGTGAGTCCGGACAGGCCTATGAAAAACTGTTTTTT. Its translation: CASSESGQAYEKLFF.